This T cell receptor beta chain was sequenced for a study of glioma-infiltrating T cells after dendritic cell vaccination. The table came from immunoSEQ multiplex PCR; TCRdb's copy has only in-frame clones and leaves some out. Of around 90,000 clones in the sample, 75% to 85% were seen once. This clone occurred a few times. The CDR3 runs to 14 residues. CDR1 and CDR2 from the germline V gene are KGHSH and LQKENI. V lost 4 bases and J 6 bases, leaving 12 bases between the germline ends. This chain uses TRBV18 with TRBJ1-4; D is unclear. The sample was blood, taken before dendritic cell vaccination. The clonotype was recovered from a human donor with glioblastoma. The CDR3 sequence: CASSRYRSYEKLFF. DNA of the CDR3: TGTGCCAGCTCACGGTACAGATCCTATGAAAAACTGTTTTTT.